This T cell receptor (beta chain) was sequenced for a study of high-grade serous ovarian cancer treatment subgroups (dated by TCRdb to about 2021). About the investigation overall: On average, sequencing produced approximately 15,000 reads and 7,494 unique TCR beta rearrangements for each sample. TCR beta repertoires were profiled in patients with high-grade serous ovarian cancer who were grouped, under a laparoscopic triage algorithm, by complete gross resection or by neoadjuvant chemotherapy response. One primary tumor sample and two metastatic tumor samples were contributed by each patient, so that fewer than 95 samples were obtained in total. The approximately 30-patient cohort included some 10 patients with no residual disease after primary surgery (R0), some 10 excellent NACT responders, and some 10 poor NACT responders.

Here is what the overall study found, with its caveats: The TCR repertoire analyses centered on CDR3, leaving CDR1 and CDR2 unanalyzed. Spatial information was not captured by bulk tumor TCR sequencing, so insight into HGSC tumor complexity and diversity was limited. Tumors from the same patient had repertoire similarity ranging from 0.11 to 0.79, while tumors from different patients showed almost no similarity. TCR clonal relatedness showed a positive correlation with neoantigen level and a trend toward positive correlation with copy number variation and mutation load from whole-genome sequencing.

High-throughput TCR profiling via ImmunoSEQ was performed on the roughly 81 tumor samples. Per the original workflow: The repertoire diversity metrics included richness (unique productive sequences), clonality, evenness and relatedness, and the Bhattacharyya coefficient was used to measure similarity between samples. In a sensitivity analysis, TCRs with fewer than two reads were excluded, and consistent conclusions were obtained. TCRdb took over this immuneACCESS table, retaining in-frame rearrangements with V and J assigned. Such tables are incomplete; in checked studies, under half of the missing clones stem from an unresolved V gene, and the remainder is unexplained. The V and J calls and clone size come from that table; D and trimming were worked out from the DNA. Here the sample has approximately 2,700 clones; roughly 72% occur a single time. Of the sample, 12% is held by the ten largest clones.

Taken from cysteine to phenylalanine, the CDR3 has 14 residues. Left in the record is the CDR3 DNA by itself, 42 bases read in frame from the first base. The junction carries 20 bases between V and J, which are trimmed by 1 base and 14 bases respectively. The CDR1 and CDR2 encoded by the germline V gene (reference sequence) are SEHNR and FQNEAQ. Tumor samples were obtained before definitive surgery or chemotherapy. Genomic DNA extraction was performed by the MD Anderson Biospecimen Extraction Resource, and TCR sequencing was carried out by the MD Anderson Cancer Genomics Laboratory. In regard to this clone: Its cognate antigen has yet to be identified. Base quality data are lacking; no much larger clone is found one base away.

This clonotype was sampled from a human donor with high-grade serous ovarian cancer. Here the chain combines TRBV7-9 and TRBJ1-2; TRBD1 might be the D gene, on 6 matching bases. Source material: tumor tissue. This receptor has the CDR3 CASSLGSVGAPSTF. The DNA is TGTGCCAGCAGCTTAGGGTCCGTGGGGGCGCCTTCTACCTTC. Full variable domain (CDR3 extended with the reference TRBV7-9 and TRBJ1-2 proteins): DTGVSQNPRHKITKRGQNVTFRCDPISEHNRLYWYRQTLGQGPEFLTYFQNEAQLEKSRLLSDRFSAERPKGSFSTLEIQRTEQGDSAMYLCASSLGSVGAPSTFGSGTRLTVV.